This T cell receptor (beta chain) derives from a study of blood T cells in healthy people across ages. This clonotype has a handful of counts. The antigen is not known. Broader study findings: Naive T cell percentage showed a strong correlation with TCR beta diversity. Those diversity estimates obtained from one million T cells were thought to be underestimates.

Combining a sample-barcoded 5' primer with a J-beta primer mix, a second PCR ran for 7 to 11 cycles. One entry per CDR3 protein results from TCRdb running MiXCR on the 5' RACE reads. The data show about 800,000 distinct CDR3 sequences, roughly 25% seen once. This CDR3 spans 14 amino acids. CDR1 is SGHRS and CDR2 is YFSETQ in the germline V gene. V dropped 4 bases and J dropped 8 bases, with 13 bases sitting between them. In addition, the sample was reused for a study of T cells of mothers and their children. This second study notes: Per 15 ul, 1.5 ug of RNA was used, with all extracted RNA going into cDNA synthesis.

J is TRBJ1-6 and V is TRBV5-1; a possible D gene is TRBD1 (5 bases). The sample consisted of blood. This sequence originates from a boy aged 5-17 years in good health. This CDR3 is CASSAGQGDSPLHF. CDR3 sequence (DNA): TGCGCCAGCAGCGCCGGACAAGGAGATTCACCCCTCCACTTT. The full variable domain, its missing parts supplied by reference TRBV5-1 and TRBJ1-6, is KAGVTQTPRYLIKTRGQQVTLSCSPISGHRSVSWYQQTPGQGLQFLFEYFSETQRNKGNFPGRFSGRQFSNSRSEMNVSTLELGDSALYLCASSAGQGDSPLHFGNGTRLTVT.